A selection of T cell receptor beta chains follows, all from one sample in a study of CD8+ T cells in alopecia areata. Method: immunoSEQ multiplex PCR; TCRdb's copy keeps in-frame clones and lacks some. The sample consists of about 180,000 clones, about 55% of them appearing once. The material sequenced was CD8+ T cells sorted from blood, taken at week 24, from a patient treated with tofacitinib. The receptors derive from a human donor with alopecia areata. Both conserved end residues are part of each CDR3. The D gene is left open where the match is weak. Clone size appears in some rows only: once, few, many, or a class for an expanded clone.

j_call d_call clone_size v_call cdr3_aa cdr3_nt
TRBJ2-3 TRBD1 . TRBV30 CAWTYRGQDTQYF TGTGCCTGGACATACAGGGGGCAAGATACGCAGTATTTT
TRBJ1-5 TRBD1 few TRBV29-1 CSVKTGEGEHF TGCAGCGTTAAGACAGGGGAAGGAGAGCATTTT
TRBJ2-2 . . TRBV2 CASSQKVAGELFF TGTGCCAGCAGCCAGAAGGTGGCCGGGGAGCTGTTTTTT
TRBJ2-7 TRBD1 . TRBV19 CASRTAGTGINEQYF TGTGCCAGTAGGACAGCTGGGACAGGGATCAACGAGCAGTACTTC
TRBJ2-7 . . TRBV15 CATSRDPSYEQYF TGTGCCACCAGCAGAGATCCATCCTACGAGCAGTACTTC
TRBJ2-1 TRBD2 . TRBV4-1 CASSQDERAGGTSYNEQFF TGCGCCAGCAGCCAAGATGAAAGGGCGGGGGGGACCTCCTACAATGAGCAGTTCTTC
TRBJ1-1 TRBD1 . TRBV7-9 CASSLEGAEYTEAFF TGTGCCAGCAGCTTAGAGGGGGCGGAGTACACTGAAGCTTTCTTT
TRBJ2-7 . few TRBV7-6 CASSSGGGSYEQYF TGTGCCAGCAGCTCCGGAGGGGGCTCCTACGAGCAGTACTTC
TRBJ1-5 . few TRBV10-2 CASSVLESNQPQHF TGCGCCAGCAGTGTACTAGAGAGCAATCAGCCCCAGCATTTT
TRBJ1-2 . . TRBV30 CAWSDPQGPHNYGYTF TGTGCCTGGAGTGACCCACAGGGACCCCATAACTATGGCTACACCTTC
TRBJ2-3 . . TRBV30 CAWSVGARDTQYF TGTGCCTGGAGTGTTGGAGCTAGAGATACGCAGTATTTT
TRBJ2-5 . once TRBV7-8 CASSPTSGETQYF TGTGCCAGCAGCCCTACCTCAGGGGAGACCCAGTACTTC
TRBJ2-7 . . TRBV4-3 CASSQGVGRENEQYF TGCGCCAGCAGCCAAGGTGTTGGCAGGGAGAACGAGCAGTACTTC
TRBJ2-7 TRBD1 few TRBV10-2 CASSLGQGGEQYF TGCGCCAGCAGCTTGGGACAGGGAGGGGAGCAGTACTTC
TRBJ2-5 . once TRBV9 CASSVGDGPGEAQYF TGTGCCAGCAGCGTAGGGGACGGCCCCGGGGAGGCCCAGTACTTC
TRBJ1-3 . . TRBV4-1 CASSQDVSSGNTIYF TGCGCCAGCAGCCAAGATGTCAGCTCTGGAAACACCATATATTTT
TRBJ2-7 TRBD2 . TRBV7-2 CASSLVQRGTFYEQYF TGTGCCAGCAGCTTAGTCCAGCGGGGGACATTCTACGAGCAGTACTTC
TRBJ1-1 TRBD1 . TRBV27 CASKLTGEGRFSTNTEAFF TGTGCCAGCAAGCTAACAGGGGAGGGTAGATTTTCCACCAACACTGAAGCTTTCTTT
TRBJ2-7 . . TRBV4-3 CASSQDRRGSSYEQYF TGCGCCAGCAGCCAAGACCGTCGGGGGAGCTCCTACGAGCAGTACTTC
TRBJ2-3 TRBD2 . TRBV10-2 CASSEPTSGTDTQYF TGCGCCAGCAGTGAGCCGACTAGCGGGACAGATACGCAGTATTTT